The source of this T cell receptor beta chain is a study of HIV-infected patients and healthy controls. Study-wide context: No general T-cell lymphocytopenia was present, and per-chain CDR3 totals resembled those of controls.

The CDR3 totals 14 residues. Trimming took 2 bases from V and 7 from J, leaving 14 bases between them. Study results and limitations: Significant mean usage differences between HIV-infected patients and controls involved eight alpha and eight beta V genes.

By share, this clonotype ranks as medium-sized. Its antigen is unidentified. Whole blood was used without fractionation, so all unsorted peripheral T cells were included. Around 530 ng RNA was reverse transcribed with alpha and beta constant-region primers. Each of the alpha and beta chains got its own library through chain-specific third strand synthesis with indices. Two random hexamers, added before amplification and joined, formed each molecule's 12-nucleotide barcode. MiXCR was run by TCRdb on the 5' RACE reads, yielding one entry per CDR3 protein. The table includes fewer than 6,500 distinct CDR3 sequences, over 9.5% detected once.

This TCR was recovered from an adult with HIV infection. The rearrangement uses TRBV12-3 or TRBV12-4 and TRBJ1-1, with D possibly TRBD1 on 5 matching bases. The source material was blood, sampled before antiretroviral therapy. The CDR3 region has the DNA TGTGCCAGCAGTTTATCCCAGGGAAGCATTGAAGCTTTCTTT. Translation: CASSLSQGSIEAFF.